A single sample is the source of the 10 T cell receptor beta chains below, sequenced in a study of vaccination and CD4 T cells after COVID-19. No antigen has been assigned to these receptors. Sequencing of cultured CD4+ T cell DNA used the Oncomine TCR Beta short-read assay. TCRdb re-derived calls from the PCR reads in MiXCR, one entry per CDR3 protein. This repertoire shows about 21,000 distinct CDR3 sequences, about 43% found once; its top ten account for 13%. The time point is: late sampling 161 to 241 days after vaccination in a few convalescent patients. The treatment: 10-day PBMC culture with coronavirus spike peptide pools or control peptides (ViraFEST assay). Sample: CD4+ T cells from blood, cultured in vitro, taken about 7 months after SARS-CoV-2 vaccination. These receptor sequences come from a human donor who had recovered from COVID-19.

J is TRBJ2-7 and V is TRBV2; a possible D gene is TRBD2 (6 bases). V was pared by 3 bases and J by 3 bases, with 9 bases between. Germline CDR1 reads SNHLY; CDR2 reads FYNNEI. This CDR3 region has 13 residues. This CDR3 is CASSDPGLYEQYF. The CDR3 nucleotides are TGTGCCAGCAGTGATCCGGGACTCTACGAGCAGTACTTC.

As for this clonotype: The junction differs from germline at one of its ends, possibly a read error. J is TRBJ2-1 and V is TRBV20-1; TRBD2 is a possible D gene (5 bases). Looked up from germline, CDR1 is DFQATT and CDR2 is SNEGSKA (reference sequence). The CDR3 covers 13 residues. CDR3 bases: TGCAGTACTAGGGAAGCTAGCTACAATGAGCAGTTCTTC. Residues: CSTREASYNEQFF.

This chain connects TRBV1 to TRBJ1-6. TRBV1 is a pseudogene locus. The length of the CDR3 is 17 residues. Here the CDR3 DNA reads TGCACCAGCAGCCAAGAAGGAACCGGCTCCTATAATTCACCCCTCCACTTT. This encodes CTSSQEGTGSYNSPLHF.

The V gene is TRBV7-6, the J gene TRBJ2-7; no reliable D call. Trimming took off 2 bases at V and 1 base at J, with 9 bases between the two ends. The CDR3 is made up of 14 amino acids. The V gene's germline CDR1 is SGHVS and CDR2 FNYEAQ. For the CDR3, the DNA is TGTGCCAGCAGCTTACTTAGGGATTCCTACGAGCAGTACTTC. Its translation is CASSLLRDSYEQYF. Based on the CDR3 plus reference TRBV7-6 and TRBJ2-7, the full variable domain is GAGVSQSPRYKVTKRGQDVALRCDPISGHVSLYWYRQALGQGPEFLTYFNYEAQQDKSGLPNDRFSAERPEGSISTLTIQRTEQRDSAMYRCASSLLRDSYEQYFGPGTRLTVT.

V gene TRBV7-8 combines with J gene TRBJ2-5, with D possibly TRBD2 on 6 matching bases. The CDR3 is made up of 13 amino acids. Trimming took 6 bases from V and 3 from J, leaving 11 bases between them. The germline gives CDR1 SGHVS, CDR2 FQNEAQ. This CDR3 is CASRGLGEETQYF. As DNA, the CDR3 is TGTGCCAGCAGGGGACTCGGTGAAGAGACCCAGTACTTC. Using reference TRBV7-8 and TRBJ2-5 for the parts outside the CDR3, the full variable domain is GAGVSQSPRYKVAKRGQDVALRCDPISGHVSLFWYQQALGQGPEFLTYFQNEAQLDKSGLPSDRFFAERPEGSVSTLKIQRTQQEDSAVYLCASRGLGEETQYFGPGTRLLVL.

This clonotype was found once. The V call is TRBV20-1, the J call TRBJ2-1; 8 bases agree with TRBD2. This CDR3 is 14 amino acids long. After removal of 4 bases from V and 7 bases from J, the junction contained 9 bases not matched to a gene. Germline-derived CDR1 and CDR2 are DFQATT and SNEGSKA (reference sequence). This chain's CDR3 is CSANRGTSGNEQFF. DNA for the CDR3: TGCAGTGCTAACAGAGGAACTAGCGGTAATGAGCAGTTCTTC.

This clonotype was detected only a few times. The rearrangement links TRBV20-1 to TRBJ1-1; TRBD1 might be the D (5 bases). This CDR3 comprises 11 residues. Germline lookup yields CDR1 DFQATT and CDR2 SNEGSKA (reference sequence). CDR3 sequence (DNA): TGCAGAACGGGGGGGGGTTTTGAAGCTTTCTTT. Residues: CRTGGGFEAFF.

V gene TRBV10-3 combines with J gene TRBJ1-1; D possibly corresponds to TRBD1 (6 bases). V lost 6 bases to trimming and J lost 2 bases, with 16 bases between them. CDR1 and CDR2 (germline): ENHRY, SYGVKD. This CDR3 region has 15 residues. CDR3 residues: CAIRVNRDTNTEAFF. CDR3 nucleotide sequence: TGTGCCATCAGGGTCAACAGGGACACAAACACTGAAGCTTTCTTT.

In its sample, this clonotype was seen a few times. This chain joins TRBV7-9 and TRBJ1-1; perhaps TRBD1 as D (5 bases). Germline V gene lookup returns CDR1 SEHNR and CDR2 FQNEAQ (reference sequence). The CDR3 covers 14 residues. V gave up 6 bases and J gave up 1 base, with 12 bases separating them. The DNA of the CDR3 is TGTGCCAGCAGTTTCCACGACAGGAACACTGAAGCTTTCTTT. It yields the protein CASSFHDRNTEAFF.

The gene calls are TRBV5-4 and TRBJ2-7; TRBD1 might be the D (5 bases). The V end was cut by 1 base, the J end by 6 bases, with 17 bases between. In germline, CDR1 is SGHNT, CDR2 YYREEE (reference sequence). This CDR3 has 15 residues. The chain's CDR3 is CASSLSVAGLSEQYF. In nucleotides, the CDR3 is TGTGCCAGCAGCTTGAGTGTCGCAGGGTTGTCCGAGCAGTACTTC.